These 10 T cell receptor beta chains share one sample of origin, sequenced in a study of T cell repertoires in cytomegalovirus infection. One entry per CDR3 protein, called by TCRdb with MiXCR from the reads. The sample includes more than 500,000 distinct CDR3 sequences, more than 15% of them seen just once. The sequenced material came from CD8+ T cells from PBMCs. The receptors stem from a human donor in good health (CMV status not recorded). Some clones in this sample may be carry-over from other donors' samples.

In this sample, this clonotype turned up many times. V is TRBV4-1 and J is TRBJ1-1, with TRBD1 identical over 7 bases. V lost 4 bases, J lost 4 bases, and 9 bases stayed unmatched. This CDR3 spans 15 amino acids. CDR1 MGHRA and CDR2 YSYEKL come from the germline V gene. CDR3: CASSRKQGPGTEAFF. The CDR3 DNA follows: TGCGCCAGCAGCCGCAAACAGGGGCCGGGCACTGAAGCTTTCTTT.

This clonotype was picked up a small number of times. The chain uses TRBV5-4 and TRBJ2-7; TRBD2 is a possible D gene (6 bases). V gave up 4 bases and J gave up 5 bases, with 16 bases separating them. Germline V gives CDR1 SGHNT, CDR2 YYREEE (reference sequence). This CDR3 region has 14 residues. CDR3 region: CASSRGRGIHEQYF. The CDR3 coding sequence is TGTGCCAGCAGCCGGGGTCGGGGGATCCACGAGCAGTACTTC.

The table lists this clonotype with many counts. The chain joins TRBV7-2 to TRBJ2-7; a possible D gene is TRBD1 (6 bases). The V gene lost 5 bases and the J gene lost 0 bases, with 23 bases spanning the gap. CDR3 length: 18 residues. From germline, CDR1 is SGHTA and CDR2 FQGNSA. The CDR3 loop is CASSPLPPDRSLSYEQYF. For the CDR3, the DNA is TGTGCCAGCAGCCCCTTACCCCCCGACAGGAGCCTCTCCTACGAGCAGTACTTC. Full variable domain (remainder filled in from reference TRBV7-2 and TRBJ2-7): GAGVSQSPSNKVTEKGKDVELRCDPISGHTALYWYRQSLGQGLEFLIYFQGNSAPDKSGLPSDRFSAERTGGSVSTLTIQRTQQEDSAVYLCASSPLPPDRSLSYEQYFGPGTRLTVT.

This clonotype came up many times. The rearrangement uses TRBV7-8 and TRBJ2-1; D may correspond to TRBD1 or TRBD2 (5 bases each). Trimming shortened V by 8 bases and J by 8 bases, and 25 bases separated the two germline ends. The CDR3 contains 16 residues. Germline CDR1 reads SGHVS; CDR2 reads FQNEAQ. CDR3 residues: CASEPGGPSNKDEQFF. CDR3 nucleotide sequence: TGTGCCAGCGAGCCTGGGGGACCTTCGAACAAAGATGAGCAGTTCTTC.

This clonotype showed up just a few times. The J gene is TRBJ1-2, the V gene TRBV20-1; no clear D gene. Germline assignment: CDR1 DFQATT and CDR2 SNEGSKA (reference sequence). The CDR3 contains 13 residues. Trimming left V 3 bases short and J 5 bases short, with 13 bases between. This chain's CDR3 is CSASVTGGYGYTF. CDR3 sequence (DNA): TGCAGTGCTAGTGTCACTGGCGGATATGGCTACACCTTC.

The CDR3 coding sequence is TGTGCCAGCAGTCCGCAAGGGGGAGGGGCGGGCCAGTACTTC. Translated: CASSPQGGGAGQYF. This chain connects TRBV12-3 or TRBV12-4 to TRBJ2-5, with TRBD2 as a possible D gene (7 bases). The CDR3 consists of 14 residues. The V and J ends lost 5 bases and 10 bases respectively, with 20 bases between them.

J is TRBJ1-5 and V is TRBV19; maybe TRBD1 (5 bases). The germline CDR1 and CDR2 sequences are LNHDA and SQIVND (reference sequence). Between the trimmed V and J ends, which lost 0 bases and 2 bases, there was a span of 11 bases. The CDR3 is 16 amino acids. CDR3 sequence (DNA): TGTGCCAGTAGTATAGACAGGGAAGGGCGCAATCAGCCCCAGCATTTT. This translates into CASSIDREGRNQPQHF. Together with reference TRBV19 and TRBJ1-5, the CDR3 gives the full variable domain: DGGITQSPKYLFRKEGQNVTLSCEQNLNHDAMYWYRQDPGQGLRLIYYSQIVNDFQKGDIAEGYSVSREKKESFPLTVTSAQKNPTAFYLCASSIDREGRNQPQHFGDGTRLSIL.

This clonotype showed up just a few times. The CDR3 sequence: CASSYFSGLGEQFF. For the CDR3, the DNA is TGTGCCAGCAGTTACTTTTCAGGGCTTGGTGAGCAGTTCTTC. This chain joins TRBV6-5 and TRBJ2-1; D may be TRBD1 (5 bases). V was pared by 1 base and J by 9 bases, with 13 bases between. The CDR3 loop spans 14 amino acids. The V gene's germline CDR1 is MNHEY and CDR2 SVGAGI.

The chain combines TRBV9 with TRBJ2-7; 9 bases agree with TRBD1. V was clipped by 3 bases and J by 3 bases; unmatched bases: 4. This CDR3 has 14 residues. Germline V lookup: CDR1 SGDLS, CDR2 YYNGEE. The DNA of the CDR3 is TGTGCCAGCAGCGCCGGACAGGGGAACTACGAGCAGTACTTC. Translating gives CASSAGQGNYEQYF.

This chain joins TRBV20-1 and TRBJ2-1, with D tentatively TRBD2 (5 bases). CDR1 and CDR2 from the germline V gene are DFQATT and SNEGSKA (reference sequence). The CDR3 has 13 amino acids. Trimming pared 6 bases from V and 10 bases from J, leaving 19 bases between. CDR3 sequence: CSAVEGVGREQFF. The CDR3 region has the DNA TGCAGTGCGGTAGAGGGAGTGGGTCGGGAGCAGTTCTTC.